The present entry profiles one T cell receptor (beta chain) with its context. V shed 5 bases, J shed 6 bases, and the junction held 12 bases outside the gene matches. Germline-derived CDR1 and CDR2 are SGHAT and FQNNGV. The CDR3 length is 15 residues. This PCR relied on a set of 60 Vbeta primers and 13 Jbeta primers. Here immunoSEQ multiplex PCR was the method, and the copy in TCRdb shows in-frame clones only, minus some. The sample includes some 130,000 clones, approximately 80% of them seen just once. The sample belongs to a study of cytomegalovirus exposure and HLA in healthy donors. The chain joins TRBV11-2 to TRBJ2-5; 7 bases map to TRBD1. The sample taken for sequencing was PBMCs. This receptor was identified in a man aged 35-49 years in good health and CMV-seronegative. Here the CDR3 reads CASSPAFGTAQTQYF. The CDR3 DNA sequence: TGTGCCAGCAGCCCTGCTTTCGGGACAGCCCAGACCCAGTACTTC.